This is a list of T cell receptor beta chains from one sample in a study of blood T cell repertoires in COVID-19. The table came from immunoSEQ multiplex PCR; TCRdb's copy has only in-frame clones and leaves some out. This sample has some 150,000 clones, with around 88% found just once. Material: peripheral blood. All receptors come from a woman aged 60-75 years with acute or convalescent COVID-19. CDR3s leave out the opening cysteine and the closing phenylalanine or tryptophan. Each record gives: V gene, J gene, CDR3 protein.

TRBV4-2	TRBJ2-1	ASSQGLAGGQSSDEQF
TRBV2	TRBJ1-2	ASSGGPGGIT
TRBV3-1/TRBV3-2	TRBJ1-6	ASSQVPRGRNSPLH
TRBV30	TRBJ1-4	AWRTGKILF
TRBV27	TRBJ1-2	ASSGQGHGYT
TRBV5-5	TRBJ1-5	ASSLGAGGLSNQPQH
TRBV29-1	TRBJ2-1	SVSRGGLNEQF
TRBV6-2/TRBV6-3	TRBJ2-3	ASSPQTSVSDTQY
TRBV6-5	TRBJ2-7	ASRWRDRPYEQY
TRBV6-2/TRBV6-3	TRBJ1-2	ASSLLGTGDGYT
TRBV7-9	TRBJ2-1	ASSSRHRGTLGNEQF
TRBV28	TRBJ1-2	ASRPQGTYGYT
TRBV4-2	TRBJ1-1	ASSQDRGNTEAF
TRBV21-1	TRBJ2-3	ARGSGGDHLQSTDTQY
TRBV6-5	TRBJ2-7	ASKPGLEFYEQY
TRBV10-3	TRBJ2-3	AISRETSGEGTQY
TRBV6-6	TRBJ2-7	ASIGDITYEQY
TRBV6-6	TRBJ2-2	AGRQGNTGELF
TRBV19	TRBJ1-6	ASSQTGGTSPLH
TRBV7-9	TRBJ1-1	ASSSLRQGLNTEAF
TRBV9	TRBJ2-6	ASSVGVGQEAPGANVLT
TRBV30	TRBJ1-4	AWRTPGTGFEKLF
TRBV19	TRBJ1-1	ASSPGTGFSEAF
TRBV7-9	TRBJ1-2	ASSPGGGSNGYT
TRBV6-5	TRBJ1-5	ASSLRQGNQPQH
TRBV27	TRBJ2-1	ASSSHESSYNEQF
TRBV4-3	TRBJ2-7	ASSQAGAYEQY
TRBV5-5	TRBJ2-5	ASSLVLAGSLGTQY
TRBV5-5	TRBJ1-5	ASSFATGGRGQPQH
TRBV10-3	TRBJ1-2	AITRGVDNYGYT
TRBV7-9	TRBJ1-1	ASSSTLPPGEAF
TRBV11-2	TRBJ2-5	ASSLGQGQETQY
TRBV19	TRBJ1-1	ASSIGSVNTEAF
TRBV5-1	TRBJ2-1	ASSLAPLAGALSEF
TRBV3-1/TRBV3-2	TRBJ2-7	ASSPPAGGYEQY
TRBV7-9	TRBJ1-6	ASSSWTGNRSPLH
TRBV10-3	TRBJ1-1	AISEAPQGVITEAF
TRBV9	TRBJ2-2	ASSTGTGGNTGELF
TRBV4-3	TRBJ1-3	ASSPGMNSGNTIY
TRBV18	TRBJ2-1	ASSRLGGAPNEQF
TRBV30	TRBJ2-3	AWSVGVAGSDTQY
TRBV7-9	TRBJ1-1	ASSLGGTANTEAF
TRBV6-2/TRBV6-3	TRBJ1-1	ASSPRGEAF
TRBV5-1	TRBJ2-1	ASSYSGAYNEQF
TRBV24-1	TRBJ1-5	ATSDRHHPQH